This paragraph covers one T cell receptor (beta chain) sequence. The ends were cut back, 4 bases at V and 2 bases at J, with 12 bases in the middle. The CDR3 totals 14 residues. Germline V gene sequence: CDR1 ENHRY, CDR2 SYGVKD. In the study's own analysis: For nucleated cells, counts were estimated from reference gene primer amplification. Repertoires were generated with immunoSEQ multiplex PCR, while TCRdb's copy carries only in-frame clones and drops some. The V and J calls and clone size are taken from that table; D and trimming were inferred from the DNA. The sample lists approximately 64,000 clones, roughly 85% occurring once. This specimen comes from a study of blood T cell repertoires in COVID-19.

The rearrangement links TRBV10-3 to TRBJ2-7, with a possible D match to TRBD2 (7 bases). This TCR derives from a woman between 55 and 75 years old with COVID-19, enrolled during active disease. The sample taken for sequencing was peripheral blood. As DNA, the CDR3 is TGTGCCATCAGTGGCGGGGGCTTGACCTACGAGCAGTACTTC. It is translated as CAISGGGLTYEQYF.